Listed here is a single T cell receptor (beta chain). Antigen specificity is unknown. These data are taken from a study of early T cells in non-severe SARS-CoV-2 infection. Study summary: Chains stayed unpaired after sequencing of bulk RNA from unsorted whole blood.

cDNA molecules, individually, were tagged with unique molecular identifiers. TCRdb re-called the 5' RACE reads with MiXCR, one entry per CDR3 protein. The sample holds tens of thousands of distinct CDR3 sequences, around 12% seen once. Trimming removed 3 bases from V and 7 bases from J; junction bases left unmatched: 5. CDR1 KGHSH and CDR2 LQKENI come from the germline V gene. The CDR3 has 15 residues. Study-wide findings and caveats: Matches to VDJdb favored anti-spike CD8 responses and missed private and CD4 specificities.

The sample was whole blood, taken at baseline. This clonotype was sampled from an adult who was a healthcare worker with PCR-confirmed SARS-CoV-2 infection or an uninfected control (not recorded which). This sequence joins TRBV18 and TRBJ2-2; 10 positions match TRBD2. CDR3 in DNA: TGTGCCAGCTCACCGGCTAGCGGGAGAGGCGGGGAGCTGTTTTTT. Amino acid sequence: CASSPASGRGGELFF.